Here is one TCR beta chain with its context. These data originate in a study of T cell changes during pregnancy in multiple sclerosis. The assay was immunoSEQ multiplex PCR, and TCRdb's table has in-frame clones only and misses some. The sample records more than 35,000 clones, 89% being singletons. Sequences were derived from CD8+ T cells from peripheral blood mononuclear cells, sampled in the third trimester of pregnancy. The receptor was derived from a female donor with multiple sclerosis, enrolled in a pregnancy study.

CDR3: CASSTGTESYEQYF. In DNA form, the CDR3 reads TGTGCCAGCAGCACCGGGACAGAGTCCTACGAGCAGTACTTC. The rearrangement joins TRBV6-1 to TRBJ2-7; 7 bases are a match to TRBD1. The CDR3 contains 14 residues. Germline V CDR1 and CDR2: MNHNS, SASEGT. V dropped 6 bases and J dropped 1; count of bases not matched to a gene: 6.